These 20 T cell receptor beta chains were all obtained from the same sample, sequenced in a study of technical replicates of blood from several donors. Repertoires were generated with immunoSEQ multiplex PCR, while TCRdb's copy carries only in-frame clones and drops some. Of 98,000 or so clones listed, approximately 95% are singletons. The sample consisted of T cells isolated from PBMCs. The receptors were sampled from a human donor in good health.

This chain joins TRBV11-2 and TRBJ1-2; no clear D gene. V lost 5 bases, J lost 4 bases, and 26 bases lay in between. CDR1 is SGHAT and CDR2 is FQNNGV in the germline V gene. There are 18 residues in the CDR3. As DNA, the CDR3 is TGTGCCAGCAGCCCCTCTGCGGGGTTTAATTTAAGGCCCTATGGCTACACCTTC. It encodes CASSPSAGFNLRPYGYTF.

This chain links TRBV13 with TRBJ1-1, with D perhaps matching TRBD1 (6 bases). The CDR3 consists of 16 residues. V was trimmed by 3 bases and J by 1 base, leaving 15 bases between them. Looked up from germline, CDR1 is PRHDT and CDR2 is FYEKMQ (reference sequence). The CDR3 loop is CASSFSGDGGNTEAFF. The CDR3 DNA reads TGTGCCAGCAGCTTTTCAGGGGACGGTGGGAACACTGAAGCTTTCTTT. The full variable domain, with the rest looked up from reference TRBV13 and TRBJ1-1, is AAGVIQSPRHLIKEKRETATLKCYPIPRHDTVYWYQQGPGQDPQFLISFYEKMQSDKGSIPDRFSAQQFSDYHSELNMSSLELGDSALYFCASSFSGDGGNTEAFFGQGTRLTVV.

This clone was seen a few times. V usage is TRBV4-1 and J usage is TRBJ1-5, with 7 bases lining up with TRBD1. The length of the CDR3 is 14 residues. Germline assignment: CDR1 MGHRA and CDR2 YSYEKL. The V segment lost 4 bases and the J segment 4 bases; nucleotides outside the gene matches: 4. CDR3 region: CASSLQGINQPQHF. CDR3 DNA sequence: TGCGCCAGCAGCCTACAGGGGATTAATCAGCCCCAGCATTTT.

The rearrangement links TRBV11-2 to TRBJ2-7; 7 bases line up with TRBD1. This CDR3 comprises 15 residues. The V and J ends lost 5 bases and 3 bases, in that order; junction bases with no gene match: 10. Germline lookup yields CDR1 SGHAT and CDR2 FQNNGV. The DNA of the CDR3 is TGTGCCAGCAGCCTAAACCGGGACAGATACTACGAGCAGTACTTC. Its translation is CASSLNRDRYYEQYF.

The chain uses TRBV6-1 and TRBJ2-7; D gene ambiguous. Trimming pared 5 bases from V and 7 bases from J, leaving 9 bases between. CDR1 MNHNS and CDR2 SASEGT come from the germline V gene. The length of the CDR3 is 11 residues. DNA for the CDR3: TGTGCCAGCAGTTTGGGCCCAGAGCAGTACTTC. Its translation: CASSLGPEQYF.

The V gene is TRBV5-4, the J gene TRBJ1-1; perhaps TRBD1 as D (5 bases). V was cut by 0 bases and J by 1 base, with 13 bases left in between. Looked up from germline, CDR1 is SGHNT and CDR2 is YYREEE (reference sequence). The CDR3 runs to 16 residues. The CDR3 loop reads CASSLVPGVQNTEAFF. In DNA, the CDR3 is TGTGCCAGCAGCTTGGTACCGGGGGTTCAGAACACTGAAGCTTTCTTT.

The CDR3 DNA sequence: TGTGCCAGCAGTCGACAGGGGAAGAGGAATGAGCAGTTCTTC. Translating it yields CASSRQGKRNEQFF. The V call is TRBV6-5, the J call TRBJ2-1, with 8 positions matching TRBD1. Germline loops: CDR1 MNHEY, CDR2 SVGAGI. The CDR3 sequence is 14 residues long. Trimming cost V 5 bases and J 7 bases; bases outside gene matches: 7.

The rearrangement uses TRBV7-2 and TRBJ2-7; no definite D call. The CDR3 is 13 amino acids. V was clipped by 5 bases and J by 3 bases, with 11 bases between them. CDR1 and CDR2 from the germline V gene are SGHTA and FQGNSA. CDR3 DNA: TGTGCCAGCAGCCGTACTAACAACTACGAGCAGTACTTC. Translating gives CASSRTNNYEQYF.

In its sample, this clone was seen a few times. This chain uses TRBV5-4 with TRBJ1-6, with 7 bases identical to TRBD1. The CDR3 is made up of 14 amino acids. CDR1 and CDR2 (germline): SGHNT, YYREEE (reference sequence). V lost 5 bases, J lost 7 bases, and 6 bases stayed unmatched. This CDR3 reads CASSSDRSNSPLHF. CDR3 bases: TGTGCCAGCAGTTCGGACAGGTCCAATTCACCCCTCCACTTT.

J is TRBJ1-4 and V is TRBV2, with a weak D call TRBD1 (6 bases). There are 14 residues in the CDR3. Germline V lookup: CDR1 SNHLY, CDR2 FYNNEI. Deletions cut 5 bases from V and 7 bases from J, with 14 bases between. The CDR3 region has the DNA TGTGCCAGCAGTTTTGGGACATCGGTTGAAAAACTGTTTTTT. This translates into CASSFGTSVEKLFF.

This sequence joins TRBV18 and TRBJ1-3, with 7 bases that match TRBD1. This CDR3 comprises 16 residues. V lost 3 bases to trimming and J lost 0 bases; unmatched junction nucleotides: 5. Germline V gene sequence: CDR1 KGHSH, CDR2 LQKENI. The CDR3 here is CASSPEGTASGNTIYF. In DNA form, the CDR3 reads TGTGCCAGCTCACCGGAGGGGACAGCCTCTGGAAACACCATATATTTT. The complete variable domain, with remaining parts taken from reference TRBV18 and TRBJ1-3, reads NAGVMQNPRHLVRRRGQEARLRCSPMKGHSHVYWYRQLPEEGLKFMVYLQKENIIDESGMPKERFSAEFPKEGPSILRIQQVVRGDSAAYFCASSPEGTASGNTIYFGEGSWLTVV.

The genes are TRBV13 and TRBJ2-2, with 7 bases fitting TRBD2. CDR1 and CDR2 (germline): PRHDT, FYEKMQ (reference sequence). This CDR3 comprises 16 residues. Losses at the gene ends were 2 bases for V and 2 bases for J; bases not matched to a gene: 5. The DNA of the CDR3 is TGTGCCAGCAGCTTATTGCCTAGCGGAAACACCGGGGAGCTGTTTTTT. Translated: CASSLLPSGNTGELFF.

The gene calls are TRBV7-9 and TRBJ1-2; the D gene is possibly TRBD1 (5 bases). The CDR3 is 11 amino acids. V lost 3 bases, J lost 6 bases, and 5 bases lay in between. Germline V gives CDR1 SEHNR, CDR2 FQNEAQ (reference sequence). The CDR3 loop reads CASSFRDGYTF. The CDR3 DNA reads as TGTGCCAGCAGCTTCAGGGATGGCTACACCTTC.

The V call is TRBV4-1, the J call TRBJ2-7; 11 nucleotides line up with TRBD2. Losses at the gene ends were 4 bases for V and 4 bases for J; bases not matched to a gene: 12. Germline lookup yields CDR1 MGHRA and CDR2 YSYEKL. The CDR3 covers 17 residues. CDR3 loop: CASSPPGVLAGAYEQYF. The CDR3 DNA reads TGCGCCAGCAGCCCGCCGGGGGTACTAGCGGGAGCGTACGAGCAGTACTTC.

The chain carries TRBV7-3 and TRBJ2-3, with 8 positions matching TRBD2. Looked up from germline, CDR1 is SGHTA and CDR2 is FQGTGA. The CDR3 runs to 19 residues. V was clipped by 4 bases and J by 1 base; unmatched bases: 16. In DNA, the CDR3 is TGTGCCAGCAGCTCGGGCGAGGCAGCGGGGGTGATCCGCACAGATACGCAGTATTTT. Translating it yields CASSSGEAAGVIRTDTQYF.

V gene TRBV28 combines with J gene TRBJ1-4; a weak D match, TRBD1 (6 bases). This CDR3 is built from 15 residues. The V end was cut by 5 bases, the J end by 0 bases, with 10 bases between. CDR1 is MDHEN and CDR2 is SYDVKM in the germline V gene. The CDR3 loop is CASSQQGATNEKLFF. The CDR3 coding sequence is TGTGCCAGCAGTCAACAGGGTGCAACTAATGAAAAACTGTTTTTT.

The chain joins TRBV27 to TRBJ2-2; 7 bases match TRBD1. Losses at the gene ends were 2 bases for V and 13 bases for J; bases not matched to a gene: 16. This CDR3 comprises 16 residues. The germline V gene encodes CDR1 MNHEY and CDR2 SMNVEV (reference sequence). The CDR3 sequence: CASSLIGGVDRSALFF. The CDR3 DNA is TGTGCCAGCAGTTTAATAGGGGGCGTAGACCGGAGTGCGCTGTTTTTT.

This chain connects TRBV6-1 to TRBJ1-1; the match to TRBD1 covers 9 bases. The length of the CDR3 is 15 residues. Germline V CDR1 and CDR2: MNHNS, SASEGT. J gave up 1 base and V 6 bases, and 6 bases lay outside the gene matches. The DNA for the CDR3 is TGTGCCAGCAGCCCAGGACAGGGGACGAACACTGAAGCTTTCTTT. It is translated as CASSPGQGTNTEAFF.

This chain connects TRBV10-1 to TRBJ2-1; 8 bases are a match to TRBD1. This CDR3 is 15 amino acids long. Per germline, CDR1 WNHNN and CDR2 SYGVQD (reference sequence). V lost 3 bases to trimming and J lost 8 bases; unmatched junction nucleotides: 9. The CDR3: CASSDNPDRADEQFF. The CDR3 coding sequence is TGCGCCAGCAGTGATAACCCGGACAGGGCCGATGAGCAGTTCTTC.

This rearrangement joins TRBV2 to TRBJ1-1; D gene uncertain. Between the trimmed V and J ends, which lost 7 bases and 1 base, there was a span of 16 bases. The CDR3 extends over 15 amino acids. From germline, CDR1 is SNHLY and CDR2 FYNNEI. The CDR3 DNA is TGTGCCAGCATGAGATTAGGACTGACGAACACTGAAGCTTTCTTT. Its translation is CASMRLGLTNTEAFF.